This T cell receptor (beta chain) appears in the sequencing data of a study of blood T cells in healthy people across ages. Study observations and caveats: TCR beta diversity tracked closely with naive T cell percentage. Expanded clonotype shifts may have been confounded, as the donors had an unknown CMV status. Diversity figures based on one million T cells were deemed too low.

Germline V gives CDR1 SGDLS, CDR2 YYNGEE. The CDR3 has 13 residues. Together with a sample-barcoded 5' primer, a J-beta primer mix was included in a second PCR lasting about 7 to 12 cycles. TCRdb passed the 5' RACE reads through MiXCR, listing each CDR3 protein once. This sample has over 550,000 distinct CDR3 sequences, with approximately 30% found just once. Concerning this clonotype: Antigen specificity is unknown. Given a much more abundant clone one base away, this may be a read error.

Specimen: blood. The clonotype originates from an elderly woman in good health. The V gene is TRBV9, the J gene TRBJ2-1; D is unclear. CDR3: CACSVTLGGEQFF. CDR3 coding DNA: TGTGCCTGCAGCGTGACCTTGGGTGGTGAGCAGTTCTTC.